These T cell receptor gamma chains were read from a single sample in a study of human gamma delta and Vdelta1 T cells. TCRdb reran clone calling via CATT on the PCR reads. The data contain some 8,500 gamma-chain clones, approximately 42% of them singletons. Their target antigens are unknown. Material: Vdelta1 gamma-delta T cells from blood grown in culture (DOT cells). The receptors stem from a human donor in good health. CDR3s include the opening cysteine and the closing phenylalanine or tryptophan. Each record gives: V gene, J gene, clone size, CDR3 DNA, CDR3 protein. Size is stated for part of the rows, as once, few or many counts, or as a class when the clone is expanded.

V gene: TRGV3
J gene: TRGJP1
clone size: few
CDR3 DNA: TGTGCCACCTGGGACAGGCTCGGGACCACTGGTTGGTTCAAGATATTT
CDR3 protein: CATWDRLGTTGWFKIF

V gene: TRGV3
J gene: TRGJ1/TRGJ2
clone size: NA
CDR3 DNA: TGTGCCACCTGGGACAGGCCGGCGGATTATTATAAGAAACTCTTT
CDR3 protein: CATWDRPADYYKKLF

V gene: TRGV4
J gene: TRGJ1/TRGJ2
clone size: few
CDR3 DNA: TGTGCCACCTGGGATGGCCCGATCGGGTATAAGAAACTCTTT
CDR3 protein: CATWDGPIGYKKLF

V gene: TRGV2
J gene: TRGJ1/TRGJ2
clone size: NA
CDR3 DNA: TGTGCCACCTGGGACCGTGATAAGAAACTCTTT
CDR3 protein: CATWDRDKKLF

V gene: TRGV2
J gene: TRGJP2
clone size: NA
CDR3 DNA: TGTGCCACCTGGGACGGGCTAGGTGATTGGATCAAGACGTTT
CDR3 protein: CATWDGLGDWIKTF

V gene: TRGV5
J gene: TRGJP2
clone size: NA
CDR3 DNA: TGTGCCACCTGGTTCTACCACGGCGTGGGTGGTTGGATCAAGACGTTT
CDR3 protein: CATWFYHGVGGWIKTF

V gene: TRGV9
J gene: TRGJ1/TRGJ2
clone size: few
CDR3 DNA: TGTGCCTTGTGGGAGTTCTATAAGAAACTCTTT
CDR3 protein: CALWEFYKKLF

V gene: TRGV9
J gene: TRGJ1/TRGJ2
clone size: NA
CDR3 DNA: TGTGCCTTGTGGGAAGCCCGTTATTATAAGAAACTCTTT
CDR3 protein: CALWEARYYKKLF

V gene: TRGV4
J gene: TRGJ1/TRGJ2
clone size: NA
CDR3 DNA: TGTGCCACCTGGGATGGGTCTGACTTGAATTATTATAAGAAACTCTTT
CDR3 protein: CATWDGSDLNYYKKLF

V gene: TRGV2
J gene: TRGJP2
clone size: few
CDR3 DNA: TGTGCCACCTGGGACGGGATCGGTAGTGATTGGATCAAGACGTTT
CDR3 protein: CATWDGIGSDWIKTF

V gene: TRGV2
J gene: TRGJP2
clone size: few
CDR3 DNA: TGTGCCACCTGGGACGGTTGGATCAAGACGTTT
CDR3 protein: CATWDGWIKTF

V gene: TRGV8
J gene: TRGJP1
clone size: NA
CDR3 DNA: TGTGCCACCTGGGATCGTGGTTGGTTCAAGATATTT
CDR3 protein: CATWDRGWFKIF

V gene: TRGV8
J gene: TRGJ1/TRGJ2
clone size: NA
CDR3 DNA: TGTGCCACCTGGGACAGGCCCGCCTATTATTATAAGAAACTCTTT
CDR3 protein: CATWDRPAYYYKKLF

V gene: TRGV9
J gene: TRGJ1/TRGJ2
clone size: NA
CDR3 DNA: TGTGCCTTGTGGTCCGGGGGTTATAAGAAACTCTTT
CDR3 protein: CALWSGGYKKLF

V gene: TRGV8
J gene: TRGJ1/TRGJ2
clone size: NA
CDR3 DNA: TGTGCCACCTGGCCTCATTATAAGAAACTCTTT
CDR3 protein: CATWPHYKKLF